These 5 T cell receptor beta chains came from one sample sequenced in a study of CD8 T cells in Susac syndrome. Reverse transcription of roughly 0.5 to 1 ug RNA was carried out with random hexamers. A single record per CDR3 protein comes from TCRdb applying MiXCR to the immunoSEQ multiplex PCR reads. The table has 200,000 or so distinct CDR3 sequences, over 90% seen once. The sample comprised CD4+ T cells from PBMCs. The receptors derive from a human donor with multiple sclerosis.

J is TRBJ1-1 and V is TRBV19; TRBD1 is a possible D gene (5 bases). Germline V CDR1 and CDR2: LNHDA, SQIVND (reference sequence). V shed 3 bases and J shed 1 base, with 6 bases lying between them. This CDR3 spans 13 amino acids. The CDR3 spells CASSMGQNTEAFF. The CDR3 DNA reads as TGTGCCAGTAGTATGGGGCAGAACACTGAAGCTTTCTTT.

The CDR3 here is CSVEPGLSPETQYF. CDR3 bases: TGCAGCGTTGAACCCGGACTCTCGCCGGAGACCCAGTACTTC. This sequence joins TRBV29-1 and TRBJ2-5, with D possibly TRBD2 on 5 matching bases. Germline V CDR1 and CDR2: SQVTM, ANQGSEA. Trimming left V 2 bases short and J 5 bases short, with 15 bases between. The CDR3 contains 14 residues.

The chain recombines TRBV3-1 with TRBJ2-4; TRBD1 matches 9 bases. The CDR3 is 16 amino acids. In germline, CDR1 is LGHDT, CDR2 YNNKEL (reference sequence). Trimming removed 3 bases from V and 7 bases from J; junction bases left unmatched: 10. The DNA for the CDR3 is TGTGCCAGCAGCCAGGGACAGGGAGGGCTTCGGAACATTCAGTACTTC. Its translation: CASSQGQGGLRNIQYF.

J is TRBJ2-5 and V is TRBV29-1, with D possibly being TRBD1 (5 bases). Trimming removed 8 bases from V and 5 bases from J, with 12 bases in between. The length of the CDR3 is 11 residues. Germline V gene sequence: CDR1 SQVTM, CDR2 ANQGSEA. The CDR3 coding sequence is TGCAGCATCGACAGCCTGGAGACCCAGTACTTC. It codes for CSIDSLETQYF.

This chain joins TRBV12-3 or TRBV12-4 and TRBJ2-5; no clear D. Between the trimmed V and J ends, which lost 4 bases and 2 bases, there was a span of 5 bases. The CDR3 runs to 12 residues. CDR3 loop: CASSSGQETQYF. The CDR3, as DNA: TGTGCCAGCAGTTCTGGGCAAGAGACCCAGTACTTC.